This TCR beta chain was found in a study of early T cells in non-severe SARS-CoV-2 infection. Study-level information: Sequenced material consisted of bulk RNA (from unsorted whole blood), and chains were unpaired.

Germline assignment: CDR1 SGHAT and CDR2 FQNNGV. The CDR3 covers 19 residues. V was shortened by 0 bases and J by 4 bases, with 22 bases between the two germline ends. Unique molecular identifiers (one per individual cDNA molecule) were attached. TCRdb called the 5' RACE reads again in MiXCR, with one record for every CDR3 protein. This table has roughly 57,000 distinct CDR3 sequences, under 15% appearing once. Notes on this clonotype: No antigen is known for it.

Study-wide results and limits: Matching against VDJdb likely underestimated virus-specific expansions, favoring anti-spike CD8.

This receptor was obtained from an adult who was a healthcare worker with PCR-confirmed SARS-CoV-2 infection or an uninfected control (not recorded which). The J gene is TRBJ2-1, the V gene TRBV11-2; D possibly corresponds to TRBD2 (5 bases). The sample was whole blood, taken at baseline. CDR3 sequence: CASSLDIELGLLEYNEQFF. The CDR3 region has the DNA TGTGCCAGCAGCTTAGATATTGAGTTAGGACTTCTAGAGTACAATGAGCAGTTCTTC.